One and the same sample provided the 21 T cell receptor beta chains below, sequenced in a study of OX40 agonist ivuxolimab in advanced cancers. Data came from immunoSEQ multiplex PCR; TCRdb stores just in-frame clones and leaves some out. The table shows approximately 67,000 clones, with approximately 90% occurring only once. The sequencing used CD4+ or CD8+ T cells sorted from blood, collected in a trial of the OX40 agonist ivuxolimab. The receptors originated from an adult with an advanced solid tumor such as melanoma, head and neck, liver or kidney cancer.

V is TRBV4-1 and J is TRBJ2-5, with D possibly called TRBD1 or TRBD2 (5 bases each). The CDR3 is 16 residues long. V was shortened by 0 bases and J by 5 bases, with 16 bases between the two germline ends. In germline, CDR1 is MGHRA, CDR2 YSYEKL. The CDR3: CASSQEGLRGRETQYF. DNA of the CDR3: TGCGCCAGCAGCCAAGAAGGGCTGAGGGGCCGGGAGACCCAGTACTTC.

The J gene is TRBJ2-7, the V gene TRBV11-2; 7 nucleotides align to TRBD2. The trim removed 0 bases at V and 3 bases at J, leaving 2 bases unmatched. Germline V gene data show CDR1 as SGHAT and CDR2 as FQNNGV. This CDR3 region has 14 residues. CDR3 sequence reads: CASSLERGSYEQYF. In DNA form, the CDR3 reads TGTGCCAGCAGCTTAGAGCGGGGGAGCTACGAGCAGTACTTC.

The chain employs TRBV7-8 and TRBJ2-5; D is unclear. Trimming pared 5 bases from V and 5 bases from J, leaving 9 bases between. The CDR3 sequence is 12 residues long. The germline gives CDR1 SGHVS, CDR2 FQNEAQ. In DNA form, the CDR3 reads TGTGCCAGCAGCCCCTCCTCCGAGACCCAGTACTTC. Amino acids: CASSPSSETQYF.

The J gene is TRBJ2-7, the V gene TRBV18; TRBD1 matches 10 bases. V gave up 4 bases and J gave up 5 bases; unmatched junction bases: 5. CDR1 is KGHSH and CDR2 is LQKENI in the germline V gene. The CDR3 spans 14 residues. Here the CDR3 reads CASSRLGQGDEQYF. DNA of the CDR3: TGTGCCAGCTCACGACTAGGACAGGGGGACGAGCAGTACTTC. The variable domain in full, completed from reference TRBV18 and TRBJ2-7, reads NAGVMQNPRHLVRRRGQEARLRCSPMKGHSHVYWYRQLPEEGLKFMVYLQKENIIDESGMPKERFSAEFPKEGPSILRIQQVVRGDSAAYFCASSRLGQGDEQYFGPGTRLTVT.

The V gene is TRBV7-8, the J gene TRBJ2-7; D perhaps matches TRBD2 (5 bases). The CDR3 consists of 15 residues. Germline V lookup: CDR1 SGHVS, CDR2 FQNEAQ. V was trimmed by 3 bases and J by 5 bases, leaving 17 bases between them. CDR3 residues: CASSFFMVARDEQYF. As DNA, the CDR3 is TGTGCCAGCAGCTTCTTTATGGTAGCGAGGGACGAGCAGTACTTC.

The chain carries TRBV7-8 and TRBJ2-2; D uncertain. The germline V gene has CDR1 SGHVS and CDR2 FQNEAQ. V shed 6 bases and J shed 6 bases, with 11 bases lying between them. The CDR3 contains 13 residues. CDR3 nucleotides: TGTGCCAGCAGTACGCCCTGGGCCGGGGAGCTGTTTTTT. Translated, it gives CASSTPWAGELFF.

This rearrangement joins TRBV5-1 to TRBJ2-1; D ambiguous. Germline CDR1 SGHRS, CDR2 YFSETQ. Between the trimmed V and J ends, which lost 0 bases and 8 bases, there was a span of 6 bases. The CDR3 runs 12 residues. CDR3 nucleotide sequence: TGCGCCAGCAGCTTGGTCTTCCATGAGCAGTTCTTC. Translation: CASSLVFHEQFF.

This chain connects TRBV10-3 to TRBJ2-4, with D possibly being TRBD2 (6 bases). V dropped 0 bases and J dropped 2 bases, with 20 bases sitting between them. Germline V gene sequence: CDR1 ENHRY, CDR2 SYGVKD. This CDR3 is 19 amino acids long. The DNA for the CDR3 is TGTGCCATCAGTGAGTCGCGGGTACGCGGGAACCTCTCCAAAAACATTCAGTACTTC. As protein: CAISESRVRGNLSKNIQYF.

The chain couples TRBV10-3 to TRBJ2-3; 11 bases fit TRBD2. Unmatched junction bases numbered 3, after V lost 2 bases and J lost 5 bases. The CDR3 contains 15 residues. Germline V lookup: CDR1 ENHRY, CDR2 SYGVKD. Written as DNA, the CDR3 is TGTGCCATCAGTGAGACTAGCGGGAGAGGAGATACGCAGTATTTT. Translating gives CAISETSGRGDTQYF.

The genes are TRBV28 and TRBJ2-5; possibly TRBD1 for D (5 bases). Deletions cut 1 base from V and 5 bases from J, with 14 bases between. The CDR3 has 15 amino acids. The germline V gene has CDR1 MDHEN and CDR2 SYDVKM. The CDR3 is CASSLLAGKGETQYF. The DNA of the CDR3 is TGTGCCAGCAGTTTATTGGCAGGGAAGGGGGAGACCCAGTACTTC.

This chain links TRBV6-5 with TRBJ1-1, with 9 nucleotides matching TRBD1. V dropped 6 bases and J dropped 5; count of bases not matched to a gene: 7. The CDR3 totals 14 residues. Germline loops: CDR1 MNHEY, CDR2 SVGAGI. The CDR3 region has the DNA TGTGCCAGCAGCGGACAGGGGTTGTGGACTGAAGCTTTCTTT. Protein: CASSGQGLWTEAFF.

This clone came up a few times. The chain has TRBV7-9 and TRBJ1-1, with D tentatively TRBD1 (5 bases). This CDR3 has 16 amino acids. Between the trimmed V and J ends, which lost 5 bases and 0 bases, there was a span of 16 bases. CDR1 and CDR2 (germline): SEHNR, FQNEAQ (reference sequence). CDR3 sequence reads: CASSNGGGNMNTEAFF. In DNA, the CDR3 is TGTGCCAGCAGCAACGGGGGAGGGAACATGAACACTGAAGCTTTCTTT.

The genes are TRBV11-3 and TRBJ1-2; 9 bases map to TRBD1. Germline loops: CDR1 SGHNT, CDR2 YENEEA. This CDR3 is built from 16 residues. J gave up 7 bases and V 1 base, and 10 bases lay outside the gene matches. The CDR3 loop is CASSLAPQGALSGYTF. The CDR3 nucleotides read TGTGCCAGCAGCTTAGCGCCACAGGGGGCGCTCAGTGGCTACACCTTC.

This clone was seen a few times. V and J are TRBV5-1 and TRBJ2-3, with a possible D match to TRBD2 (6 bases). Germline values: CDR1 SGHRS, CDR2 YFSETQ. Trimming took off 5 bases at V and 3 bases at J, with 31 bases between the two ends. The CDR3 is made up of 20 amino acids. CDR3 in amino acids: CASSTYSMVTSRGKTDTQYF. Here the CDR3 DNA reads TGCGCCAGCAGTACTTACAGTATGGTGACCTCGCGGGGTAAGACAGATACGCAGTATTTT.

V usage is TRBV29-1 and J usage is TRBJ1-1; possibly TRBD1 for D (5 bases). V was shortened by 7 bases and J by 8 bases, with 14 bases between the two germline ends. The CDR3 is made up of 11 amino acids. Germline V gene data show CDR1 as SQVTM and CDR2 as ANQGSEA. The CDR3 is CSASGDLEAFF. In nucleotides, the CDR3 is TGCAGCGCCTCCGGGGACCTGGAAGCTTTCTTT.

The J gene is TRBJ1-6, the V gene TRBV30, with 7 positions matching TRBD1. The V segment lost 3 bases and the J segment 7 bases; nucleotides outside the gene matches: 3. Germline CDR1 is GTSNPN and CDR2 is SVGIG (reference sequence). CDR3 length: 13 amino acids. DNA of the CDR3: TGTGCCTGGAGGACAGGGTTGAATTCACCCCTCCACTTT. Translating it yields CAWRTGLNSPLHF.

This chain links TRBV10-3 with TRBJ2-7, with unresolved D. CDR1 is ENHRY, CDR2 SYGVKD, per germline. Trimming took off 7 bases at V and 4 bases at J, with 17 bases between the two ends. This CDR3 spans 14 amino acids. Written as DNA, the CDR3 is TGTGCCATCACCTATTCGAATGTAGGGTACGAGCAGTACTTC. Its protein is CAITYSNVGYEQYF.

This clone was observed a few times. The gene calls are TRBV2 and TRBJ2-2; 13 bases line up with TRBD2. With V trimmed by 4 bases and J by 7 bases, 6 bases remained unmatched. Germline-derived CDR1 and CDR2 are SNHLY and FYNNEI. The CDR3 runs to 16 residues. For the CDR3, the DNA is TGTGCCAGCAGTGTTACTAGCGGGGGGGCTAGCGGGGAGCTGTTTTTT. Encoded protein: CASSVTSGGASGELFF. Looking up the rest from reference TRBV2 and TRBJ2-2 gives the full variable domain: EPEVTQTPSHQVTQMGQEVILRCVPISNHLYFYWYRQILGQKVEFLVSFYNNEISEKSEIFDDQFSVERPDGSNFTLKIRSTKLEDSAMYFCASSVTSGGASGELFFGEGSRLTVL.

This chain's CDR3 is CASSPHTDSYEQYF. The CDR3 bases are TGTGCCAGCTCTCCTCACACAGACTCCTACGAGCAGTACTTC. The chain has TRBV18 and TRBJ2-7; D unclear. Germline V gene data show CDR1 as KGHSH and CDR2 as LQKENI. The CDR3 runs to 14 residues. V was shortened by 6 bases and J by 0 bases, with 12 bases between the two germline ends. Looking up the rest from reference TRBV18 and TRBJ2-7 gives the full variable domain: NAGVMQNPRHLVRRRGQEARLRCSPMKGHSHVYWYRQLPEEGLKFMVYLQKENIIDESGMPKERFSAEFPKEGPSILRIQQVVRGDSAAYFCASSPHTDSYEQYFGPGTRLTVT.

This chain joins TRBV4-3 and TRBJ2-3; D perhaps matches TRBD2 (6 bases). Trimming took off 1 base at V and 0 bases at J, with 8 bases between the two ends. The germline V gene has CDR1 LGHNA and CDR2 YSLEER. The CDR3 is 15 residues long. For the CDR3, the DNA is TGCGCCAGCAGCCAAGGCGGGGAAAGCACAGATACGCAGTATTTT. Translated: CASSQGGESTDTQYF.

The V and J genes are TRBV5-1 and TRBJ2-1, with D perhaps matching TRBD2 (5 bases). The V gene's germline CDR1 is SGHRS and CDR2 YFSETQ. Trimming removed 3 bases at V and 4 bases at J, with 14 bases between. The CDR3 consists of 15 residues. In DNA, the CDR3 is TGCGCCAGCAGCTCCTACACGGGGTCATACAATGAGCAGTTCTTC. This translates into CASSSYTGSYNEQFF.